The T cell receptor (beta chain) under discussion was sequenced for a study of shared clonotypes between healthy human individuals. Study-level findings and limits: The generation probabilities recorded for non-shared clonotypes fell below those of clonotypes shared by all four donors. Despite large depth, rarefaction showed incomplete sorted-subset sequencing.

The V and J ends lost 0 bases and 6 bases respectively, with 4 bases between them. CDR1 and CDR2 (germline): SGDLS, YYNGEE. The CDR3 consists of 11 residues. Naive CD8 cells were CD45RO-negative, positively selected for CCR7, excluding terminally differentiated effector memory CD45RA+ cells. Every subset's genomic DNA went evenly onto several immunoSEQ plates. The repertoire was sequenced with immunoSEQ multiplex PCR; TCRdb's copy has only in-frame clones and lacks some. The table lists millions of clones, approximately 94% of them singletons. On this clone: The antigen remains unidentified. This same CDR3 is encoded by further DNA sequences in the sample.

This receptor was obtained from a man aged 18-30 years in good health. The rearrangement links TRBV9 to TRBJ2-7, with D unclear. Sequenced input: naive CD8+ T cells sorted from blood. The CDR3 DNA sequence: TGTGCCAGCAGCGTAGGTGGCGAGCAGTACTTC. Encoded protein: CASSVGGEQYF.